This T cell receptor beta chain emerged from a study of graft-versus-host responses after intestinal transplantation. Sequenced by immunoSEQ multiplex PCR; TCRdb stores in-frame clones only, minus some. The sample has about 10,000 clones, 29% seen once. CDR1 SEHNR and CDR2 FQNEAQ come from the germline V gene (reference sequence). V shed 5 bases, J shed 7 bases, and the junction held 7 bases outside the gene matches. This CDR3 has 14 residues. The culture paired roughly 200,000 irradiated violet-dye-labeled stimulators with roughly 200,000 CFSE-labeled responders. V and J are TRBV7-9 and TRBJ1-5; 8 bases are shared with TRBD1. The material was alloreactive CD8+ T cells from a mixed lymphocyte reaction culture, obtained before intestinal transplant. Documented subset: CFSE-low proliferating T cells sorted from roughly six-day pre-transplant mixed lymphocyte reaction (GvH or HvG direction). This clonotype was sampled from a human patient who received an intestinal transplant. CDR3 nucleotides: TGTGCCAGCAGCCGAGGACAGGGAATCCAGCCCCAGCATTTT. It yields the protein CASSRGQGIQPQHF.